This T cell receptor beta chain was observed in a study of blood T cell repertoires in COVID-19. Germline loops: CDR1 SNHLY, CDR2 FYNNEI. The ends were cut back, 7 bases at V and 0 bases at J, with 10 bases in the middle. This CDR3 comprises 14 residues. The data were produced by immunoSEQ multiplex PCR, yet TCRdb's version contains in-frame clones alone and is incomplete. This table has 120,000 to 150,000 clones, under 90% appearing once. Sequencing was performed on PBMCs or T cells enriched from blood (not recorded which). This rearrangement joins TRBV2 to TRBJ1-5, with D maybe TRBD1 (6 bases). The receptor was isolated from a woman between 18 and 30 years old who had been exposed to COVID-19. CDR3 sequence (DNA): TGTGCCAGCACCTACAGGGATAGCAATCAGCCCCAGCATTTT. Encoded protein: CASTYRDSNQPQHF.